This T cell receptor (beta chain) was captured in a study of blood T cell repertoires in COVID-19. Produced via immunoSEQ multiplex PCR; TCRdb's table is partial and in-frame only. The data contain 210,000 or so clones, 84% of them seen just once; the ten biggest clones take up 15% to 20%. CDR1 GTSNPN and CDR2 SVGIG come from the germline V gene (reference sequence). The germline V and J ends were trimmed by 3 bases and 6 bases, with 15 bases remaining between them. The CDR3 spans 15 residues. The V call is TRBV30, the J call TRBJ1-6; perhaps TRBD1 as D (6 bases). This sequence was found in a woman of 80 years or more with active or convalescent COVID-19. The sequenced sample was peripheral blood. The CDR3 spells CAWRASTGVNSPLHF. The CDR3 DNA follows: TGTGCCTGGAGGGCTTCGACAGGCGTTAATTCACCCCTCCACTTT.